This is a list of T cell receptor beta chains from one sample in a study of OX40 agonist ivuxolimab in advanced cancers. Repertoires were generated with immunoSEQ multiplex PCR, while TCRdb's copy carries only in-frame clones and drops some. The data contain 35,000 to 45,000 clones, about 82% of them singletons. Sequenced material: CD4+ or CD8+ T cells sorted from blood, taken in a trial of the OX40 agonist ivuxolimab. The origin of the receptors is an adult with an advanced solid tumor such as melanoma, head and neck, liver or kidney cancer. Each CDR3 is given with its conserved first and last residue. Fields, in order: CDR3 length, D gene, J gene, clone size, V gene, CDR3 protein, CDR3 DNA. D genes are given only for firm matches. Only part of the rows carry a size: once, few, many, or a class if the clone is expanded.

length: 17; D: -; J: TRBJ1-2; size: once; V: TRBV15; CDR3: CATSREEVRSSRYGYTF; DNA: TGTGCCACCAGCAGAGAAGAGGTGAGGTCCTCACGCTATGGCTACACCTTC
length: 13; D: -; J: TRBJ1-2; size: -; V: TRBV4-3; CDR3: CASSQTVFYGYTF; DNA: TGCGCCAGCAGCCAAACAGTGTTCTATGGCTACACCTTC
length: 13; D: -; J: TRBJ1-1; size: -; V: TRBV9; CDR3: CASSVHLQAEAFF; DNA: TGTGCCAGCAGCGTACACCTACAGGCCGAAGCTTTCTTT
length: 17; D: TRBD2; J: TRBJ2-1; size: -; V: TRBV28; CDR3: CASSLEGGGGSYNEQFF; DNA: TGTGCCAGCAGTTTAGAAGGCGGGGGGGGATCCTACAATGAGCAGTTCTTC
length: 12; D: -; J: TRBJ2-5; size: -; V: TRBV7-2; CDR3: CASSHREETQYF; DNA: TGTGCCAGCAGCCACAGGGAGGAGACCCAGTACTTC
length: 15; D: -; J: TRBJ1-2; size: -; V: TRBV6-4; CDR3: CASSDPDPWGDGYTF; DNA: TGTGCCAGCAGTGATCCGGACCCCTGGGGCGATGGCTACACCTTC
length: 13; D: -; J: TRBJ1-1; size: -; V: TRBV28; CDR3: CASSLAQNTEAFF; DNA: TGTGCCAGCAGTTTAGCGCAGAACACTGAAGCTTTCTTT
length: 14; D: TRBD1; J: TRBJ1-1; size: -; V: TRBV19; CDR3: CASSRTGVNTEAFF; DNA: TGTGCCAGTAGTAGGACAGGCGTAAACACTGAAGCTTTCTTT
length: 15; D: -; J: TRBJ2-1; size: -; V: TRBV7-6; CDR3: CASSLGQVSYNEQFF; DNA: TGTGCCAGCAGCTTAGGACAGGTCTCCTACAATGAGCAGTTCTTC
length: 13; D: -; J: TRBJ1-2; size: -; V: TRBV27; CDR3: CASSFGGGYGYTF; DNA: TGTGCCAGCAGTTTCGGGGGGGGCTATGGCTACACCTTC